The next 32 T cell receptor beta chains were all read from a single sample in a study of cytomegalovirus exposure and HLA in healthy donors. Primers included in the PCR were 60 Vbeta and 13 Jbeta primers. This table comes from immunoSEQ multiplex PCR, and its TCRdb copy is limited to in-frame clones, with some not included. The sample carries 140,000 or so clones, around 75% recorded once. Input material: PBMCs. The receptors were sampled from a woman between 25 and 40 years old in good health and CMV-seronegative.

The chain has TRBV28 and TRBJ2-7; possibly TRBD1 for D (7 bases). Germline V gives CDR1 MDHEN, CDR2 SYDVKM. The V gene lost 5 bases and the J gene lost 2 bases, with 13 bases spanning the gap. The CDR3 is 14 residues long. In nucleotides, the CDR3 is TGTGCCAGCAGTCTGGGGGGACAGCCCTACGAGCAGTACTTC. Its translation is CASSLGGQPYEQYF.

This chain uses TRBV7-9 with TRBJ2-3; TRBD2 matches at 11 bases. CDR3 length: 18 amino acids. The ends lost 1 base at V and 5 bases at J; junction bases unmatched: 11. Germline lookup yields CDR1 SEHNR and CDR2 FQNEAQ (reference sequence). The CDR3 loop reads CASSLGEGTSGSLDTQYF. CDR3 nucleotide sequence: TGTGCCAGCAGCTTAGGAGAGGGGACTAGCGGTTCATTAGATACGCAGTATTTT.

In its sample, this clone was seen once. The V and J genes are TRBV15 and TRBJ1-5; no clear D gene. Trimming cost V 4 bases and J 0 bases, with 7 bases left between them. Germline V gene lookup returns CDR1 LNHNV and CDR2 YYDKDF (reference sequence). The CDR3 sequence is 14 residues long. The DNA of the CDR3 is TGTGCCACCAGCACAGACTATAGCAATCAGCCCCAGCATTTT. Translated: CATSTDYSNQPQHF.

The chain combines TRBV28 with TRBJ2-7; D is perhaps TRBD1 (5 bases). V was trimmed by 2 bases and J by 4 bases, leaving 15 bases between them. There are 15 residues in the CDR3. CDR1 MDHEN and CDR2 SYDVKM come from the germline V gene. As DNA, the CDR3 is TGTGCCAGCAGTTTACAGGGCACCCTTTCGTACGAGCAGTACTTC. Protein sequence: CASSLQGTLSYEQYF.

This clone was found a few times. CDR3 nucleotides: TGTGCCAGCAGCCCACAGGGAAGGGGTGGCTACACCTTC. This codes for CASSPQGRGGYTF. The chain recombines TRBV7-2 with TRBJ1-2; weak D call: TRBD1 (6 bases). CDR3 size: 13 residues. Per germline, CDR1 SGHTA and CDR2 FQGNSA. V was clipped by 5 bases and J by 7 bases, with 14 bases between them.

This sequence joins TRBV10-3 and TRBJ2-1; 9 bases line up with TRBD1. Germline values: CDR1 ENHRY, CDR2 SYGVKD. V gave up 0 bases and J gave up 7 bases; unmatched junction bases: 1. CDR3 length: 14 amino acids. DNA for the CDR3: TGTGCCATCAGTGAGTCAGACAGGGGGAATGAGCAGTTCTTC. It translates to CAISESDRGNEQFF.

The rearrangement uses TRBV29-1 and TRBJ1-5, with a possible D match to TRBD1 (6 bases). Germline CDR1 and CDR2: SQVTM and ANQGSEA. Between the trimmed V and J ends, which lost 6 bases and 2 bases, there was a span of 11 bases. This CDR3 contains 13 residues. The CDR3 region has the DNA TGCAGCGTGGCGCAGGGGCGCAATCAGCCCCAGCATTTT. Translation gives CSVAQGRNQPQHF.

The chain carries TRBV18 and TRBJ2-7; 8 nucleotides match TRBD1. This CDR3 region has 16 residues. V lost 3 bases and J lost 0; bases outside the gene matches: 7. CDR1 is KGHSH, CDR2 LQKENI, per germline. Here the CDR3 DNA reads TGTGCCAGCTCACCTGGAAGACAGGGGAGCTCCTACGAGCAGTACGTC. Translated: CASSPGRQGSSYEQYV.

V and J are TRBV5-6 and TRBJ2-2; 8 bases line up with TRBD2. The CDR3 totals 18 residues. The ends lost 5 bases at V and 0 bases at J; junction bases unmatched: 12. Germline CDR1 is SGHDT and CDR2 is YYEEEE. The CDR3 reads CASRQEARGAPNTGELFF. CDR3 nucleotides: TGTGCCAGCAGGCAGGAGGCGCGGGGGGCGCCGAACACCGGGGAGCTGTTTTTT.

The chain is built from TRBV5-1 and TRBJ2-4, with TRBD1 matching 10 bases. Per germline, CDR1 SGHRS and CDR2 YFSETQ. This CDR3 has 14 residues. After removal of 4 bases from V and 8 bases from J, the junction contained 6 bases not matched to a gene. Here the CDR3 DNA reads TGCGCCAGCAGCCAAGGGGGACAGGGGTACATTCAGTACTTC. This translates into CASSQGGQGYIQYF.

This chain uses TRBV6-5 with TRBJ1-5, with TRBD1 as a possible D gene (5 bases). CDR1 MNHEY and CDR2 SVGAGI come from the germline V gene. Trimming left V 5 bases short and J 5 bases short, with 16 bases between. The CDR3 extends over 15 amino acids. This chain's CDR3 is CASSRGGEPDQPQHF. Written as DNA, the CDR3 is TGTGCCAGCAGTCGCGGGGGTGAACCGGATCAGCCCCAGCATTTT.

This rearrangement joins TRBV9 to TRBJ1-3; 8 nucleotides agree with TRBD1. The ends lost 3 bases at V and 3 bases at J; junction bases unmatched: 17. This CDR3 region has 19 residues. The germline CDR1 and CDR2 sequences are SGDLS and YYNGEE. The DNA for the CDR3 is TGTGCCAGCAGCGCGTTCGTACTCCGTGACAGGGGCGATGGAAACACCATATATTTT. Translation: CASSAFVLRDRGDGNTIYF.

This clone is a singleton in its sample. J is TRBJ2-5 and V is TRBV6-4; tentative D call: TRBD1 (6 bases). V lost 6 bases and J 5 bases, leaving 13 bases between the germline ends. CDR3 length: 13 amino acids. Looked up from germline, CDR1 is MRHNA and CDR2 is SNTAGT. Written as DNA, the CDR3 is TGTGCCAGCAGGGACAGCCTCAGGGAGACCCAGTACTTC. Residues: CASRDSLRETQYF.

This chain uses TRBV11-3 with TRBJ2-2; TRBD2 matches at 9 bases. The CDR3 is made up of 17 amino acids. V lost 5 bases and J lost 0; bases outside the gene matches: 7. The germline CDR1 and CDR2 sequences are SGHNT and YENEEA. For the CDR3, the DNA is TGTGCCAGCAGCCCCCGGGGCGGGGGGGCGAACACCGGGGAGCTGTTTTTT. Translation gives CASSPRGGGANTGELFF.

This clone showed up just a few times. This sequence joins TRBV7-9 and TRBJ1-1; tentative D call: TRBD1 (5 bases). CDR1 and CDR2 (germline): SEHNR, FQNEAQ (reference sequence). CDR3 size: 15 residues. V was trimmed by 4 bases and J by 0 bases, leaving 12 bases between them. In DNA form, the CDR3 reads TGTGCCAGCAGCTCAGGGTCGGCGGTGAACACTGAAGCTTTCTTT. It is translated as CASSSGSAVNTEAFF.

This rearrangement joins TRBV6-1 to TRBJ2-2; possible D gene TRBD2, 6 bases. The CDR3 consists of 14 residues. With 8 bases removed from V and 4 bases from J, the gap between germline ends came to 14 bases. CDR1 is MNHNS, CDR2 SASEGT, per germline. The CDR3 bases are TGTGCCAGCCGGGAGCGGTACCCCACCGGGGAGCTGTTTTTT. It translates to CASRERYPTGELFF.

This clone was seen a few times. The chain uses TRBV5-1 and TRBJ2-1; 7 bases fit TRBD2. CDR1 and CDR2 from the germline V gene are SGHRS and YFSETQ. The V segment lost 1 base and the J segment 4 bases; nucleotides outside the gene matches: 5. The length of the CDR3 is 15 residues. For the CDR3, the DNA is TGCGCCAGCAGCTTGTTGCTAGCGGAGTACAATGAGCAGTTCTTC. Translating gives CASSLLLAEYNEQFF.

This chain uses TRBV5-4 with TRBJ1-2; TRBD1 is a possible D gene (6 bases). This CDR3 is built from 15 residues. Germline loops: CDR1 SGHNT, CDR2 YYREEE (reference sequence). The ends were cut back, 4 bases at V and 4 bases at J, with 17 bases in the middle. The DNA of the CDR3 is TGTGCCAGCAGCCCCCGGGGGGCCACCACCTATGGCTACACCTTC. Translated, it gives CASSPRGATTYGYTF.

V is TRBV28 and J is TRBJ1-3; 8 nucleotides line up with TRBD1. Germline lookup yields CDR1 MDHEN and CDR2 SYDVKM. Unmatched junction bases numbered 13, after V lost 6 bases and J lost 0 bases. The CDR3 loop spans 18 amino acids. In DNA, the CDR3 is TGTGCCAGCAGACCTACCCTCTGGGACAGGCCCTCTGGAAACACCATATATTTT. This translates into CASRPTLWDRPSGNTIYF.

V gene TRBV28 combines with J gene TRBJ1-2; D is possibly TRBD1 (5 bases). This CDR3 has 14 amino acids. V dropped 6 bases and J dropped 4 bases, with 15 bases sitting between them. Germline CDR1 MDHEN, CDR2 SYDVKM. Written as DNA, the CDR3 is TGTGCCAGCAGAAAAAAGGGGCATAGCTATGGCTACACCTTC. This translates into CASRKKGHSYGYTF.

The CDR3 spells CASKDLGGFNQPQHF. The CDR3 region has the DNA TGTGCCAGCAAAGACCTCGGCGGTTTCAATCAGCCCCAGCATTTT. The chain couples TRBV6-1 to TRBJ1-5; D not certain. The CDR3 loop spans 15 amino acids. Germline CDR1 and CDR2: MNHNS and SASEGT. Trimming took off 7 bases at V and 3 bases at J, with 16 bases between the two ends.

This chain uses TRBV28 with TRBJ1-5, with D unresolved. Germline lookup yields CDR1 MDHEN and CDR2 SYDVKM. The CDR3 consists of 18 residues. Trimming took off 5 bases at V and 1 base at J, with 21 bases between the two ends. In nucleotides, the CDR3 is TGTGCCAGCAGTACCACAACCCAGGTTGGGAGAAGCAATCAGCCCCAGCATTTT. Translated, it gives CASSTTTQVGRSNQPQHF. Full variable domain (outside the CDR3, taken from reference TRBV28 and TRBJ1-5): DVKVTQSSRYLVKRTGEKVFLECVQDMDHENMFWYRQDPGLGLRLIYFSYDVKMKEKGDIPEGYSVSREKKERFSLILESASTNQTSMYLCASSTTTQVGRSNQPQHFGDGTRLSIL.

The rearrangement links TRBV27 to TRBJ2-7; TRBD1 agrees at 9 bases. Germline V gene lookup returns CDR1 MNHEY and CDR2 SMNVEV (reference sequence). The CDR3 runs 14 residues. J was trimmed by 8 bases and V by 7 bases; bases with no gene match: 12. CDR3: CASTPGQGPTKQYF. CDR3 nucleotide sequence: TGTGCCAGCACCCCGGGACAGGGTCCTACGAAGCAGTACTTC.

The J gene is TRBJ2-1, the V gene TRBV4-1; 8 bases map to TRBD1. The length of the CDR3 is 17 residues. The V gene's germline CDR1 is MGHRA and CDR2 YSYEKL. The J segment lost 4 bases and the V segment lost 4 bases, leaving 12 bases of the junction unmatched. The CDR3 here is CASSRQPGQAVYNEQFF. DNA for the CDR3: TGCGCCAGCAGCCGTCAACCGGGACAGGCTGTGTACAATGAGCAGTTCTTC.

V is TRBV5-6 and J is TRBJ1-2, with D possibly matching TRBD1 (6 bases). V lost 4 bases and J 8 bases, leaving 15 bases between the germline ends. Germline V lookup: CDR1 SGHDT, CDR2 YYEEEE. The CDR3 is 13 amino acids. Here the CDR3 reads CASSNEQGGGYTF. The CDR3 DNA reads as TGTGCCAGCAGCAACGAACAGGGCGGCGGCTACACCTTC.

The chain is built from TRBV5-1 and TRBJ2-5; D gene ambiguous. CDR1 is SGHRS and CDR2 is YFSETQ in the germline V gene. Trimming shortened V by 3 bases and J by 2 bases, and 11 bases separated the two germline ends. The CDR3 is 14 residues long. The CDR3 spells CASSWSPGQETQYF. For the CDR3, the DNA is TGCGCCAGCAGCTGGAGCCCGGGTCAAGAGACCCAGTACTTC.

This chain's CDR3 is CASSLRGRGGGYTF. The DNA of the CDR3 is TGTGCCAGCAGTTTGCGGGGGCGCGGGGGTGGCTACACCTTC. This chain connects TRBV28 to TRBJ1-2, with D possibly being TRBD1 (6 bases). This CDR3 has 14 amino acids. V was cut by 3 bases and J by 7 bases, with 15 bases left in between. Germline lookup yields CDR1 MDHEN and CDR2 SYDVKM.

The J gene is TRBJ1-2, the V gene TRBV28; D ambiguous. V was clipped by 3 bases and J by 5 bases, with 4 bases between them. Germline-derived CDR1 and CDR2 are MDHEN and SYDVKM. CDR3 length: 11 residues. The CDR3 sequence is CASSFKYGYTF. CDR3 bases: TGTGCCAGCAGTTTCAAATATGGCTACACCTTC.

In DNA form, the CDR3 reads TGCGCCAGCAGCCCCTCGGGGGGGAACGGGGAGCTGTTTTTT. Its protein is CASSPSGGNGELFF. This chain links TRBV4-1 with TRBJ2-2; 8 nucleotides line up with TRBD2. This CDR3 spans 14 amino acids. J lost 7 bases, V lost 4 bases, and 5 bases had no gene match. Germline-derived CDR1 and CDR2 are MGHRA and YSYEKL.

The chain recombines TRBV23-1 with TRBJ1-5; D call uncertain. TRBV23-1 is an ORF, with its function uncertain. Trimming left V 5 bases short and J 5 bases short, with 28 bases between. The CDR3 spans 19 residues. CDR3 amino acids: CASSSGILGPGLRHQPQHF. The DNA of the CDR3 is TGCGCCAGCAGTTCGGGTATTTTAGGGCCAGGACTACGCCATCAGCCCCAGCATTTT.

CDR3 DNA: TGTGCCAGCTCACTACTAGGTGGGAGCTCCTACAATGAGCAGTTCTTC. Its protein product is CASSLLGGSSYNEQFF. J is TRBJ2-1 and V is TRBV18, with a possible D match to TRBD2 (5 bases). Trimming took 4 bases from V and 0 from J, leaving 13 bases between them. CDR3 length: 16 amino acids. Germline V gene lookup returns CDR1 KGHSH and CDR2 LQKENI. Supplemented by reference TRBV18 and TRBJ2-1, the full variable domain reads NAGVMQNPRHLVRRRGQEARLRCSPMKGHSHVYWYRQLPEEGLKFMVYLQKENIIDESGMPKERFSAEFPKEGPSILRIQQVVRGDSAAYFCASSLLGGSSYNEQFFGPGTRLTVL.

This clone was detected only a few times. The chain has TRBV5-1 and TRBJ2-3; TRBD2 agrees at 8 bases. The CDR3 has 17 residues. V lost 1 base, J lost 0 bases, and 7 bases stayed unmatched. The germline CDR1 and CDR2 sequences are SGHRS and YFSETQ. CDR3 sequence reads: CASSLTLADTSTDTQYF. DNA of the CDR3: TGCGCCAGCAGCTTGACACTAGCGGATACTAGCACAGATACGCAGTATTTT.